At least ten counts were recorded for the clone carrying this T cell receptor (beta chain). The length of the CDR3 is 12 residues. Trimming stripped 4 bases from V and 8 bases from J, with 8 bases between. In germline, CDR1 is SGHTA, CDR2 FQGNSA. Unique molecular identifiers featured in how the TCRbeta library was prepared. Via MiXCR, TCRdb re-called the PCR reads, giving one row per CDR3 protein. Here the sample spans about 230,000 distinct CDR3 sequences, more than 10% being singletons. The source of the sample is a study of T-cell reconstitution after alpha-beta-depleted transplantation in children.

V usage is TRBV7-2 and J usage is TRBJ1-4; D uncertain. This receptor was identified in a human donor who donated a stem cell graft to a child with acute lymphoblastic leukemia. Source: PBMCs from the stem cell graft donor, taken from the stem cell graft. The CDR3 reads CASSSWEEKLFF. CDR3 in DNA: TGTGCCAGCAGCTCGTGGGAAGAAAAACTGTTTTTT.